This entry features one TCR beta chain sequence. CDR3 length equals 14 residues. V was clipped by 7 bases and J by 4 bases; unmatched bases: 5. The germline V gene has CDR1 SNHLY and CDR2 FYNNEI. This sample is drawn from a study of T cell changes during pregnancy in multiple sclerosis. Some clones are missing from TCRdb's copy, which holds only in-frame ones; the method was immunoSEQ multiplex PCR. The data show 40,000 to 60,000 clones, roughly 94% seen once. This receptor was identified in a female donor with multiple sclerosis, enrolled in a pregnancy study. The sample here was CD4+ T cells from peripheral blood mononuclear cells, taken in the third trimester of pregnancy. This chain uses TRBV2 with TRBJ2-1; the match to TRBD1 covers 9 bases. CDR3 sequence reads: CASKGQGLYNEQFF. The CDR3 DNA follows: TGTGCCAGCAAGGGACAGGGTCTGTACAATGAGCAGTTCTTC.